A single sample gave rise to the 27 T cell receptor beta chains below, sequenced in a study of blood T cell repertoires in COVID-19. The data were produced by immunoSEQ multiplex PCR, yet TCRdb's version contains in-frame clones alone and is incomplete. Among approximately 200,000 clones listed, around 90% were seen once. Material for sequencing was PBMCs or T cells enriched from blood (not recorded which). All receptors derive from a man in his thirties or forties in a cohort exposed to, infected with or recovered from COVID-19 (not recorded which).

The V and J genes are TRBV5-6 and TRBJ2-7; D remains ambiguous. There are 14 residues in the CDR3. The V end lost 0 bases, the J end lost 0 bases, and 7 bases lay between the germline ends. Germline values: CDR1 SGHDT, CDR2 YYEEEE. CDR3 in amino acids: CASSLDQDSYEQYF. The DNA for the CDR3 is TGTGCCAGCAGCTTGGACCAGGACTCCTACGAGCAGTACTTC.

The chain links TRBV4-1 to TRBJ1-2; D perhaps matches TRBD1 (5 bases). CDR1 is MGHRA and CDR2 is YSYEKL in the germline V gene. The CDR3 extends over 13 amino acids. V was shortened by 1 base and J by 8 bases, with 11 bases between the two germline ends. CDR3 residues: CASSQGDSLGYTF. CDR3 bases: TGCGCCAGCAGCCAAGGAGACAGCCTGGGCTACACCTTC.

The chain couples TRBV5-4 to TRBJ1-2; D remains ambiguous. Trimming removed 0 bases from V and 2 bases from J, with 14 bases in between. CDR1 is SGHNT, CDR2 YYREEE, per germline (reference sequence). The CDR3 sequence is 16 residues long. CDR3 protein: CASSLAAATSNYGYTF. CDR3 DNA sequence: TGTGCCAGCAGCTTGGCCGCGGCCACTTCAAACTATGGCTACACCTTC.

V usage is TRBV7-2 and J usage is TRBJ2-2, with TRBD2 matching over 10 bases. The CDR3 runs to 17 residues. J lost 5 bases, V lost 5 bases, and 11 bases had no gene match. Germline CDR1 and CDR2: SGHTA and FQGNSA. For the CDR3, the DNA is TGTGCCAGCAGCAAGAGTAGCGGGGGGCTCGATACCGGGGAGCTGTTTTTT. It codes for CASSKSSGGLDTGELFF. Full variable domain (outside the CDR3, taken from reference TRBV7-2 and TRBJ2-2): GAGVSQSPSNKVTEKGKDVELRCDPISGHTALYWYRQSLGQGLEFLIYFQGNSAPDKSGLPSDRFSAERTGGSVSTLTIQRTQQEDSAVYLCASSKSSGGLDTGELFFGEGSRLTVL.

The chain uses TRBV19 and TRBJ2-1, with a tentative D call TRBD2 (6 bases). Germline assignment: CDR1 LNHDA and CDR2 SQIVND (reference sequence). The V gene lost 5 bases and the J gene lost 1 base, with 12 bases spanning the gap. This CDR3 spans 15 amino acids. The CDR3 region is CASSPGTSSYNEQFF. Written as DNA, the CDR3 is TGTGCCAGTAGTCCTGGGACTTCTTCCTACAATGAGCAGTTCTTC.

A word on this clone: An end of the junction does not agree with germline; a read error may underlie this. The rearrangement uses TRBV15 and TRBJ2-1; 7 bases map to TRBD2. There are 16 residues in the CDR3. CDR1 LNHNV and CDR2 YYDKDF come from the germline V gene (reference sequence). In nucleotides, the CDR3 is TGTGCCACCAGCAGAGATTTTGCGGGAGCCTACGATGAGCAGTTCTTC. It encodes CATSRDFAGAYDEQFF.

The V gene is TRBV5-1, the J gene TRBJ2-7; 12 bases line up with TRBD1. From germline, CDR1 is SGHRS and CDR2 YFSETQ. This CDR3 is built from 16 residues. Trimming removed 6 bases from V and 3 bases from J; junction bases left unmatched: 10. The chain's CDR3 is CASKGTGGRIDYEQYF. CDR3 in DNA: TGCGCCAGCAAGGGGACAGGGGGCCGAATCGACTACGAGCAGTACTTC.

The chain employs TRBV29-1 and TRBJ2-7; D uncertain. Germline V gene data show CDR1 as SQVTM and CDR2 as ANQGSEA. Trimming took off 6 bases at V and 4 bases at J, with 10 bases between the two ends. The CDR3 totals 11 residues. CDR3 coding DNA: TGCAGCGTGGTTACAGAATACGAGCAGTACTTC. This encodes CSVVTEYEQYF.

The chain links TRBV27 to TRBJ2-1; TRBD2 matches 9 bases. This CDR3 is 16 amino acids long. Germline V lookup: CDR1 MNHEY, CDR2 SMNVEV (reference sequence). The trim removed 4 bases at V and 2 bases at J, leaving 6 bases unmatched. DNA of the CDR3: TGTGCCAGCAGTTCTGTTCTAGCGGGAACCTACAATGAGCAGTTCTTC. Its protein is CASSSVLAGTYNEQFF.

The chain combines TRBV27 with TRBJ2-7, with D perhaps matching TRBD2 (6 bases). Trimming left V 0 bases short and J 0 bases short, with 12 bases between. The CDR3 runs 16 residues. The germline CDR1 and CDR2 sequences are MNHEY and SMNVEV (reference sequence). CDR3: CASSLSRGRTSYEQYF. CDR3 coding DNA: TGTGCCAGCAGTTTATCACGAGGGAGGACCTCCTACGAGCAGTACTTC.

V usage is TRBV5-5 and J usage is TRBJ2-3, with 12 bases that match TRBD2. The J segment lost 0 bases and the V segment lost 1 base, leaving 6 bases of the junction unmatched. The V gene's germline CDR1 is SGHKS and CDR2 YYEKEE (reference sequence). The CDR3 spans 18 residues. DNA of the CDR3: TGTGCCAGCAGCTTGCTCCTAGCGGGAGGGGGAAGCACAGATACGCAGTATTTT. As protein: CASSLLLAGGGSTDTQYF.

V and J are TRBV7-2 and TRBJ2-6; D gene ambiguous. The V gene lost 8 bases and the J gene lost 1 base, with 6 bases spanning the gap. Germline lookup yields CDR1 SGHTA and CDR2 FQGNSA. This CDR3 region has 13 residues. The CDR3 sequence: CASELSGANVLTF. The CDR3 coding sequence is TGTGCCAGCGAGTTGTCTGGGGCCAACGTCCTGACTTTC.

The genes are TRBV13 and TRBJ2-2; 7 bases map to TRBD1. The CDR3 loop spans 17 amino acids. Losses at the gene ends were 5 bases for V and 4 bases for J; bases not matched to a gene: 13. The germline gives CDR1 PRHDT, CDR2 FYEKMQ (reference sequence). The CDR3 sequence is CASSGTTGRRSTGELFF. CDR3 DNA sequence: TGTGCCAGCAGCGGCACGACAGGGCGCAGAAGCACCGGGGAGCTGTTTTTT. Drawing the rest from reference TRBV13 and TRBJ2-2, the complete variable domain is AAGVIQSPRHLIKEKRETATLKCYPIPRHDTVYWYQQGPGQDPQFLISFYEKMQSDKGSIPDRFSAQQFSDYHSELNMSSLELGDSALYFCASSGTTGRRSTGELFFGEGSRLTVL.

The rearrangement joins TRBV9 to TRBJ2-7; 13 nucleotides line up with TRBD2. The CDR3 is 15 amino acids. Germline CDR1 and CDR2: SGDLS and YYNGEE. V shed 3 bases and J 6 bases; nucleotides not matched to a gene: 6. Here the CDR3 reads CASSAGLAGDAEQYF. CDR3 nucleotides: TGTGCCAGCAGCGCTGGACTAGCGGGAGATGCCGAGCAGTACTTC.

The V and J genes are TRBV3-1 (or the pseudogene TRBV3-2) and TRBJ2-7, with 7 bases fitting TRBD2. V lost 1 base and J lost 5; bases outside the gene matches: 8. Germline CDR1 reads LGHDT; CDR2 reads YNNKEL (reference sequence). The CDR3 has 15 residues. Here the CDR3 DNA reads TGTGCCAGCAGCCAAGGCCTCTGGGGGGGTGACGAGCAGTACTTC. This sequence encodes CASSQGLWGGDEQYF.

This clone was seen a single time. The chain uses TRBV3-1 (or the pseudogene TRBV3-2) and TRBJ1-3, with TRBD1 identical over 7 bases. Trimming took 3 bases from V and 0 from J; bases not matched to a gene: 5. The germline gives CDR1 LGHDT, CDR2 YNNKEL (reference sequence). This CDR3 is built from 16 residues. The chain's CDR3 is CASSHRTGASGNTIYF. The CDR3 DNA reads TGTGCCAGCAGCCACCGGACAGGCGCCTCTGGAAACACCATATATTTT.

The chain combines TRBV9 with TRBJ1-1; unclear D gene. Germline CDR1 reads SGDLS; CDR2 reads YYNGEE. This CDR3 contains 15 residues. With 0 bases removed from V and 6 bases from J, the gap between germline ends came to 15 bases. The DNA for the CDR3 is TGTGCCAGCAGCGTAGCGGTTGGGTCTGGGCCTGAAGCTTTCTTT. Its translation: CASSVAVGSGPEAFF.

This sequence joins TRBV28 and TRBJ1-5; TRBD1 is a possible D gene (6 bases). Trimming stripped 3 bases from V and 3 bases from J, with 21 bases between. From germline, CDR1 is MDHEN and CDR2 SYDVKM. The CDR3 totals 18 residues. The CDR3 nucleotides read TGTGCCAGCAGTTTTCTCTTCGGGGACAACCGTCCCAATCAGCCCCAGCATTTT. Protein sequence: CASSFLFGDNRPNQPQHF.

The J gene is TRBJ2-4, the V gene TRBV6-2 or TRBV6-3, with 8 bases fitting TRBD1. The CDR3 is 13 amino acids. Germline V gives CDR1 MNHEY, CDR2 SVGEGT. V gave up 5 bases and J gave up 14 bases; unmatched junction bases: 11. CDR3 amino acids: CASSPGTGRWEYF. CDR3 sequence (DNA): TGTGCCAGCAGTCCCGGGACAGGAAGGTGGGAGTACTTC.

The genes are TRBV11-2 and TRBJ1-6, with D possibly matching TRBD1 (6 bases). CDR1 is SGHAT, CDR2 FQNNGV, per germline. This CDR3 is 16 amino acids long. Deletions cut 4 bases from V and 6 bases from J, with 16 bases between. CDR3 sequence reads: CASSYQTGFLNSPLHF. For the CDR3, the DNA is TGTGCCAGCAGCTACCAGACAGGTTTTCTTAATTCACCCCTCCACTTT.

The CDR3 DNA reads TGTGCCAGCGGGCAAAAGGCGAATGAGCAGTTCTTC. As protein: CASGQKANEQFF. The chain recombines TRBV7-3 with TRBJ2-1; D remains ambiguous. V was clipped by 8 bases and J by 7 bases, with 12 bases between them. The germline V gene encodes CDR1 SGHTA and CDR2 FQGTGA. CDR3 length: 12 amino acids.

Here the CDR3 reads CASSSGTAKNQPQHF. The DNA for the CDR3 is TGTGCCAGCAGTTCCGGGACAGCTAAAAATCAGCCCCAGCATTTT. The V call is TRBV28, the J call TRBJ1-5; 7 bases line up with TRBD1. Germline V gene lookup returns CDR1 MDHEN and CDR2 SYDVKM. The J segment lost 4 bases and the V segment lost 4 bases, leaving 7 bases of the junction unmatched. CDR3 size: 15 residues.

The rearrangement uses TRBV19 and TRBJ2-2; no reliable D call. Germline V gene sequence: CDR1 LNHDA, CDR2 SQIVND (reference sequence). The CDR3 totals 12 residues. The V gene lost 4 bases and the J gene lost 10 bases, with 10 bases spanning the gap. CDR3 in DNA: TGTGCCAGTAGTAAAACCTATACGGAGCTGTTTTTT. It is translated as CASSKTYTELFF. The full variable domain, with the rest looked up from reference TRBV19 and TRBJ2-2, is DGGITQSPKYLFRKEGQNVTLSCEQNLNHDAMYWYRQDPGQGLRLIYYSQIVNDFQKGDIAEGYSVSREKKESFPLTVTSAQKNPTAFYLCASSKTYTELFFGEGSRLTVL.

The chain has TRBV5-1 and TRBJ1-4; 8 bases align to TRBD1. The CDR3 spans 15 residues. V was clipped by 3 bases and J by 5 bases; unmatched bases: 6. CDR1 and CDR2 from the germline V gene are SGHRS and YFSETQ. The CDR3 sequence is CASSWETGANEKLFF. CDR3 bases: TGCGCCAGCAGCTGGGAGACAGGGGCCAATGAAAAACTGTTTTTT.

The chain is built from TRBV12-3 or TRBV12-4 and TRBJ1-1; D is possibly TRBD1 (6 bases). The V end lost 6 bases, the J end lost 5 bases, and 13 bases lay between the germline ends. The CDR3 extends over 13 amino acids. CDR3 sequence reads: CASRQRGGTEAFF. Written as DNA, the CDR3 is TGTGCCAGCAGACAGAGGGGGGGTACTGAAGCTTTCTTT.

This chain uses TRBV28 with TRBJ2-2; 7 nucleotides match TRBD1. The CDR3 is 13 amino acids. J was trimmed by 3 bases and V by 6 bases; bases with no gene match: 1. From germline, CDR1 is MDHEN and CDR2 SYDVKM. The CDR3 region has the DNA TGTGCCAGCAGGACAGGGTACACCGGGGAGCTGTTTTTT. It specifies CASRTGYTGELFF.

This chain connects TRBV5-4 to TRBJ1-2, with D unresolved. CDR1 is SGHNT and CDR2 is YYREEE in the germline V gene (reference sequence). This CDR3 region has 15 residues. V was shortened by 5 bases and J by 2 bases, with 16 bases between the two germline ends. DNA of the CDR3: TGTGCCAGCAGGGGATTCAATGAGGGAAACTATGGCTACACCTTC. Translating it yields CASRGFNEGNYGYTF.